This T cell receptor (beta chain) comes out of a study of cytomegalovirus exposure and HLA in healthy donors. With V trimmed by 4 bases and J by 5 bases, 6 bases remained unmatched. The CDR3 is 14 residues long. Germline V gives CDR1 MNHEY, CDR2 SMNVEV (reference sequence). Remarks on this clone: Its antigen is still unknown.

The PCR employed 60 Vbeta primers together with 13 Jbeta primers. TCRdb's table, derived via immunoSEQ multiplex PCR, lists solely in-frame clones and lacks some. The table shows about 130,000 clones, with about two thirds occurring only once. Broader study findings: A later analysis linked a missense variant in DCLRE1C to the trimming of TCR beta V and J genes. Reportedly, HLA-A and HLA-B alleles of most subjects were accurately predicted from TCR beta. The study designated 150 to 200 TCR beta chains cytomegalovirus-associated.

The sequenced sample was PBMCs. The clonotype was recovered from a man in his forties or fifties in good health and CMV-seropositive. V is TRBV27 and J is TRBJ1-2, with TRBD1 identical over 8 bases. CDR3 DNA sequence: TGTGCCAGCAGTTCAGGGGGCGCAAAGTATGGCTACACCTTC. This sequence encodes CASSSGGAKYGYTF.